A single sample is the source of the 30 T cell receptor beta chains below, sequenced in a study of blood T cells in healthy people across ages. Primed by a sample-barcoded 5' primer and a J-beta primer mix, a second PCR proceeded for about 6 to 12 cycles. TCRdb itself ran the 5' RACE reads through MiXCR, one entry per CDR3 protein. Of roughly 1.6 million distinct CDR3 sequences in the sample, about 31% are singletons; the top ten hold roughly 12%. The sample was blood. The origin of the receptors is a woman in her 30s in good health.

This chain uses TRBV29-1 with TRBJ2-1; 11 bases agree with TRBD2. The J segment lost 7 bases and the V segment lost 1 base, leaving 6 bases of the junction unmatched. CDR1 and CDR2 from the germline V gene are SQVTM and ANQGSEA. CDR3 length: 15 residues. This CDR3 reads CSVEGLAGGTNEQFF. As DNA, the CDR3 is TGCAGCGTTGAAGGGCTAGCGGGAGGTACAAATGAGCAGTTCTTC.

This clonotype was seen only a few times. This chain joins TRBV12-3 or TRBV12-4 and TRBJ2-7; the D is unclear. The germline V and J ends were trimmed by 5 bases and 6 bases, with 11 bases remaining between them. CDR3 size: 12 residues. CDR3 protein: CASSIPSSEQYF. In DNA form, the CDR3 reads TGTGCCAGCAGTATTCCAAGCAGCGAGCAGTACTTC.

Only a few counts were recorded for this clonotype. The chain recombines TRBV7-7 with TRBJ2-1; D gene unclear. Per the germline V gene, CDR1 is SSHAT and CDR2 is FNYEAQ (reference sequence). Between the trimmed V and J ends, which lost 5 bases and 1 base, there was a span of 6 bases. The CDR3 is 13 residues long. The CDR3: CASSRQSYNEQFF. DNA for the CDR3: TGTGCCAGCAGCCGCCAGTCCTACAATGAGCAGTTCTTC.

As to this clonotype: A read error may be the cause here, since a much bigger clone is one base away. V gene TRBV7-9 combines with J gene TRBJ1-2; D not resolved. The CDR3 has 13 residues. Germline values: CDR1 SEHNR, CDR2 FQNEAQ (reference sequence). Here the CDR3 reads CASSLPANYGYIF. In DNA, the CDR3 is TGTGCCAGCAGCTTACCAGCTAACTATGGCTACATCTTC. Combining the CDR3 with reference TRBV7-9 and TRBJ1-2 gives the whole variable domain DTGVSQNPRHKITKRGQNVTFRCDPISEHNRLYWYRQTLGQGPEFLTYFQNEAQLEKSRLLSDRFSAERPKGSFSTLEIQRTEQGDSAMYLCASSLPANYGYIFGSGTRLTVV.

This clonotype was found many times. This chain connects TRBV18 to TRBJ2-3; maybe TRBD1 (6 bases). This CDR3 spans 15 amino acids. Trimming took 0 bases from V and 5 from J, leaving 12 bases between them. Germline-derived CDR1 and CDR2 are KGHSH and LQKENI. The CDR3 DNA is TGTGCCAGCTCACCACCCATGGGGGCCGTAGATACGCAGTATTTT. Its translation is CASSPPMGAVDTQYF.

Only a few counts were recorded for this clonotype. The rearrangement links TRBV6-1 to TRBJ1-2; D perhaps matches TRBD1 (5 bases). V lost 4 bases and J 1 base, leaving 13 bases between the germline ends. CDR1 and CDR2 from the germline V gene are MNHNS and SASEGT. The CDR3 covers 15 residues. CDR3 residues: CASSGAQVNNYGYTF. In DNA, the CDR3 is TGTGCCAGCAGTGGGGCACAGGTTAATAACTATGGCTACACCTTC.

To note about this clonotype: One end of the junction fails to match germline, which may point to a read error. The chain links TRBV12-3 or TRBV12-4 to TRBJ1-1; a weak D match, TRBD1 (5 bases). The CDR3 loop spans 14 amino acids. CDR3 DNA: TGTACCAGCAGTTTAGATGCAGGGAGAACTGAAGCTTTCTTT. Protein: CTSSLDAGRTEAFF.

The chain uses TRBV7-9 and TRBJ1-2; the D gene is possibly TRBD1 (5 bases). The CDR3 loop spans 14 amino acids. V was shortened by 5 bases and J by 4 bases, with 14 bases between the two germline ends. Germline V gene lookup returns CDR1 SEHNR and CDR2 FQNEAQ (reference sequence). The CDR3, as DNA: TGTGCCAGCAGCCCAGAGGGAGGGACCTATGGCTACACCTTC. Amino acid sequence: CASSPEGGTYGYTF.

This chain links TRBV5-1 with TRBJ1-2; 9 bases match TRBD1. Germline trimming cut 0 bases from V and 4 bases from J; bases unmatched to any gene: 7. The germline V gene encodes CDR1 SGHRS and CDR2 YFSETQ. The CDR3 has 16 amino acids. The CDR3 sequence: CASSLARTGDPYGYTF. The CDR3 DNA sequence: TGCGCCAGCAGCTTGGCCCGGACAGGGGATCCCTATGGCTACACCTTC. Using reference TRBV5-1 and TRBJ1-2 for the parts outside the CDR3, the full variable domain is KAGVTQTPRYLIKTRGQQVTLSCSPISGHRSVSWYQQTPGQGLQFLFEYFSETQRNKGNFPGRFSGRQFSNSRSEMNVSTLELGDSALYLCASSLARTGDPYGYTFGSGTRLTVV.

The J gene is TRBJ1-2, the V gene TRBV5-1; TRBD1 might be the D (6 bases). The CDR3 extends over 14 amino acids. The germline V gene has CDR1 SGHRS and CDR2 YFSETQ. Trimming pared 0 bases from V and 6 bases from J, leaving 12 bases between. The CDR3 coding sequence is TGCGCCAGCAGCTTGGCCAGGGGAAAGGATGGCTACACCTTC. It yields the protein CASSLARGKDGYTF.

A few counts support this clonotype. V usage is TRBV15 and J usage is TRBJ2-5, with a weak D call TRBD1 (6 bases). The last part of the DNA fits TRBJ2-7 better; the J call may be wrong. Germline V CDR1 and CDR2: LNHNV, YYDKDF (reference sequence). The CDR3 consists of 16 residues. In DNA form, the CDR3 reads TGTGCCACCAGCAGAATTGGACAGCAAAGTCGCTACGAGCAGTACTTC. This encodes CATSRIGQQSRYEQYF.

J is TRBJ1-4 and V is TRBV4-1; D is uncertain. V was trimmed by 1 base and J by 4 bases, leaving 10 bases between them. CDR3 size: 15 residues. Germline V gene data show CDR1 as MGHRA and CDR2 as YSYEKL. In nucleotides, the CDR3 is TGCGCCAGCAGCCAAGTTGAAACGCTTAATGAAAAACTGTTTTTT. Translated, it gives CASSQVETLNEKLFF.

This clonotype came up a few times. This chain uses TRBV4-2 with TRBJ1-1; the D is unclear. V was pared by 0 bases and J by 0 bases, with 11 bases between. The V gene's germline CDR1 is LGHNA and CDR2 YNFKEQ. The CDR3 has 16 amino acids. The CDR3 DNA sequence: TGTGCCAGCAGCCAAGATGAGACTCCTATGAACACTGAAGCTTTCTTT. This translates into CASSQDETPMNTEAFF.

The CDR3 loop reads CASSQGVAYQETQYF. Here the CDR3 DNA reads TGCGCCAGCAGCCAAGGGGTGGCTTATCAAGAGACCCAGTACTTC. The chain has TRBV4-1 and TRBJ2-5; unclear D gene. This CDR3 region has 15 residues. In germline, CDR1 is MGHRA, CDR2 YSYEKL. Trimming removed 1 base from V and 2 bases from J, with 11 bases in between.

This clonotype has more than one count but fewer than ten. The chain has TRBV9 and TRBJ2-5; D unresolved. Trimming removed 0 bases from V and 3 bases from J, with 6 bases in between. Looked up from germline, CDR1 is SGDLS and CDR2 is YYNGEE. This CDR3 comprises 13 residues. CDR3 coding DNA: TGTGCCAGCAGCGTAGGGAGTGAAGAGACCCAGTACTTC. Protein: CASSVGSEETQYF.

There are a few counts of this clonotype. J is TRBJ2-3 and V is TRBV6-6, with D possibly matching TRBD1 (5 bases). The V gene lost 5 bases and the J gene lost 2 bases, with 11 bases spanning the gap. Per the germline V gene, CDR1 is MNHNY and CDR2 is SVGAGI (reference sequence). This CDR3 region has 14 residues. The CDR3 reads CASSTGLSTDTQYF. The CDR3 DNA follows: TGTGCCAGCAGTACAGGTCTGTCCACAGATACGCAGTATTTT.

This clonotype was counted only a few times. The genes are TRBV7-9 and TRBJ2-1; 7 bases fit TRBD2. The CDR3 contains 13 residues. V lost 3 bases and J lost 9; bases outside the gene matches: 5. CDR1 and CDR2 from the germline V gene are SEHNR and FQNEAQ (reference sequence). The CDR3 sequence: CASSLRTGGEQFF. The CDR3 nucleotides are TGTGCCAGCAGCTTGAGAACGGGGGGTGAGCAGTTCTTC.

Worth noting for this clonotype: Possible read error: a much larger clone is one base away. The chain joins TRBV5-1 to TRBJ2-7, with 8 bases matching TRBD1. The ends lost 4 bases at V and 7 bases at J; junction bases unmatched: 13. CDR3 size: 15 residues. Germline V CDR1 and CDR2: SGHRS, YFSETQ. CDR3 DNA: TGCGCCAGCAGCCCCGGGACAGGCTTAAAAAATGAGCAGTACTTC. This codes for CASSPGTGLKNEQYF.

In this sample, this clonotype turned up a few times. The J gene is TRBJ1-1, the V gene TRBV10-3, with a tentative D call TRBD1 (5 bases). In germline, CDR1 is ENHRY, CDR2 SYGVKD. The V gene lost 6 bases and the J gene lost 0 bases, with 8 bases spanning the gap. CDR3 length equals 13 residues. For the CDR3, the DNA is TGTGCCATCAGAACGGACATGAACACTGAAGCTTTCTTT. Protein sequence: CAIRTDMNTEAFF.

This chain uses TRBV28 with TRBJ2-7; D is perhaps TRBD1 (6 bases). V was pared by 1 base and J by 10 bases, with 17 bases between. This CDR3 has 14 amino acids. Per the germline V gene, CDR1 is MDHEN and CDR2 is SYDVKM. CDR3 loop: CASSLLLTGQAQYF. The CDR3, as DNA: TGTGCCAGCAGTTTATTACTTACAGGGCAAGCCCAGTACTTC.

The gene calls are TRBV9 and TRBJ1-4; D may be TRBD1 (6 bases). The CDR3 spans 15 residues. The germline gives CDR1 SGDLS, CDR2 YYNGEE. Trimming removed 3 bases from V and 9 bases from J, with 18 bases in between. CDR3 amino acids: CASSAQGNSVQKLFF. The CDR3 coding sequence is TGTGCCAGCAGCGCTCAGGGGAACTCGGTCCAAAAACTGTTTTTT.

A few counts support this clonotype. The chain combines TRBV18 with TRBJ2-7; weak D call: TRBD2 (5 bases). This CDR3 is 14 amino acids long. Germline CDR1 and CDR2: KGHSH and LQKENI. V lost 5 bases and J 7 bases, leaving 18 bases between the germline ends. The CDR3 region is CASSSQTGLLEQYF. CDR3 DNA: TGTGCCAGCTCATCCCAGACTGGACTCTTGGAGCAGTACTTC.

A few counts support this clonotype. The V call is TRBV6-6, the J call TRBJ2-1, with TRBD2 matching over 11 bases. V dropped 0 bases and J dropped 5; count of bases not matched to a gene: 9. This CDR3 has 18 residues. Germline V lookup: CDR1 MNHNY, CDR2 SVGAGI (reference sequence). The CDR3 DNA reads TGTGCCAGCAGTTACTCGAAGGGTAGCGGGGGGGTGGACAATGAGCAGTTCTTC. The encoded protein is CASSYSKGSGGVDNEQFF.

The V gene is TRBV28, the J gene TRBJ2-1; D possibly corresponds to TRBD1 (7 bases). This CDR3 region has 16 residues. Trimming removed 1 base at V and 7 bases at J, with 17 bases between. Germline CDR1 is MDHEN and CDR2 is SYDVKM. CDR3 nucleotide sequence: TGTGCCAGCAGTTTATCGCGGGGACAGATTGAAAATGAGCAGTTCTTC. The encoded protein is CASSLSRGQIENEQFF. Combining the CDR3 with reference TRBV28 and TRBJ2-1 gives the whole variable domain DVKVTQSSRYLVKRTGEKVFLECVQDMDHENMFWYRQDPGLGLRLIYFSYDVKMKEKGDIPEGYSVSREKKERFSLILESASTNQTSMYLCASSLSRGQIENEQFFGPGTRLTVL.

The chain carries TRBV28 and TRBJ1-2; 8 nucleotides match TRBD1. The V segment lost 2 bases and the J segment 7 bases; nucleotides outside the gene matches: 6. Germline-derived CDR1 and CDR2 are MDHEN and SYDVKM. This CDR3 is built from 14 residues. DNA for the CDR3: TGTGCCAGCAGTTTAAGGGGGACAGGTATTGGCTACACCTTC. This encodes CASSLRGTGIGYTF.

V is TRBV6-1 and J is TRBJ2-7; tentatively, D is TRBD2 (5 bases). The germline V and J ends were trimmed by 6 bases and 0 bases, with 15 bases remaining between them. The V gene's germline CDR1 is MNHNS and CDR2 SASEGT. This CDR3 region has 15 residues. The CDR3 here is CASRLAHSSSYEQYF. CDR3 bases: TGTGCCAGCAGATTAGCGCACTCCAGCTCCTACGAGCAGTACTTC.

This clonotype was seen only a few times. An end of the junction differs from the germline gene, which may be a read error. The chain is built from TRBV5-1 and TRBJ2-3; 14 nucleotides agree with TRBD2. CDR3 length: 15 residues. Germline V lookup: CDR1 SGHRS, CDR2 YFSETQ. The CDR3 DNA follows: TGTGCCAGCAGTCGGACTAGCGGGAGGCCAGATACGCAGTATTTT. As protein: CASSRTSGRPDTQYF.

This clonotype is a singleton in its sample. CDR3 nucleotide sequence: TGTGCCATCAGTGAGAAAGCTAGCGGGGTCTCTGATACGCAGTATTTT. This codes for CAISEKASGVSDTQYF. This chain joins TRBV10-3 and TRBJ2-3, with 9 bases that match TRBD2. The CDR3 totals 16 residues. Germline V gene sequence: CDR1 ENHRY, CDR2 SYGVKD. The ends lost 2 bases at V and 6 bases at J; junction bases unmatched: 9.

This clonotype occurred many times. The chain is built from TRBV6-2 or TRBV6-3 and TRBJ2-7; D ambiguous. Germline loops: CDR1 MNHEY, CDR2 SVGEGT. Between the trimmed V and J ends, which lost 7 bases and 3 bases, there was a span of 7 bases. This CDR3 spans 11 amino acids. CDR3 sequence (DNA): TGTGCCAGCACGTCGCACTACGAGCAGTACTTC. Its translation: CASTSHYEQYF.

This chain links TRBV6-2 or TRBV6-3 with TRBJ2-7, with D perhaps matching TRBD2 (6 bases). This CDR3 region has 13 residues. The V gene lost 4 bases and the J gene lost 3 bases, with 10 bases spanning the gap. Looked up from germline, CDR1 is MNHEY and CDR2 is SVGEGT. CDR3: CASSFTSLYEQYF. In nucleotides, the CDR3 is TGTGCCAGCAGTTTTACTAGCCTCTACGAGCAGTACTTC.